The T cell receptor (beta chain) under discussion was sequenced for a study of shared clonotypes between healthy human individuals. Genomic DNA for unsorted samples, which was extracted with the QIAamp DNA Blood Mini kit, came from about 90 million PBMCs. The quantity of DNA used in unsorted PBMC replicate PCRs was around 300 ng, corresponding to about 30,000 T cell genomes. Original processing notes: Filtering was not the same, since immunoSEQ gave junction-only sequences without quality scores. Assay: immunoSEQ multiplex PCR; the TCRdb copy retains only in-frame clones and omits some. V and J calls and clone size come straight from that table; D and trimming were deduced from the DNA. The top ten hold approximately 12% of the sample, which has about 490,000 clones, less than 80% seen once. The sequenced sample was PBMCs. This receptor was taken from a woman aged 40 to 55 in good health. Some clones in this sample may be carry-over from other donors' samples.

The CDR3 DNA reads as TGTGCCAGCAGTTTTGGGACAGGGGGTTACGAGCAGTACTTC. It is translated as CASSFGTGGYEQYF. The genes are TRBV28 and TRBJ2-7; TRBD1 matches 11 bases. This CDR3 is built from 14 residues. Germline lookup yields CDR1 MDHEN and CDR2 SYDVKM. Trimming removed 3 bases from V and 4 bases from J; junction bases left unmatched: 2.